The subject of this entry is one TCR beta chain. The data were obtained in a study of blood T cell repertoires in COVID-19. Germline V CDR1 and CDR2: SGHRS, YFSETQ. CDR3 size: 15 residues. V lost 4 bases and J lost 6; bases outside the gene matches: 9. This table comes from immunoSEQ multiplex PCR, and its TCRdb copy is limited to in-frame clones, with some not included. The repertoire holds about 120,000 clones, just under 80% seen once, with roughly 25% in the top ten. The V and J genes are TRBV5-1 and TRBJ2-7; the match to TRBD1 covers 11 bases. Source material: peripheral blood. The sequence came from a human donor in a cohort sampled during active COVID-19. The CDR3 sequence: CASSPSGTGGTEQYF. Written as DNA, the CDR3 is TGCGCCAGCAGCCCGTCCGGGACAGGGGGGACCGAGCAGTACTTC.